The 27 T cell receptor beta chains listed next were all sequenced from one sample in a study of T cell responses to AZD1222 COVID-19 vaccine. This table comes from immunoSEQ multiplex PCR, and its TCRdb copy is limited to in-frame clones, with some not included. The repertoire consists of under 80,000 clones, with 79% occurring once and the leading ten covering over 20%. The source was peripheral blood, collected on day 0 of MenACWY control vaccination. These receptors came from an adult in good health.

The J gene is TRBJ1-4, the V gene TRBV6-1; 8 bases are a match to TRBD1. From germline, CDR1 is MNHNS and CDR2 SASEGT. Losses at the gene ends were 0 bases for V and 4 bases for J; bases not matched to a gene: 10. The CDR3 is 18 residues long. This CDR3 reads CASSEAQMTGASNEKLFF. The CDR3, as DNA: TGTGCCAGCAGTGAAGCGCAAATGACAGGGGCCAGTAATGAAAAACTGTTTTTT.

This clone was observed at least ten times. The chain joins TRBV5-4 to TRBJ1-2; 8 positions agree with TRBD1. The V and J ends lost 0 bases and 6 bases, in that order; junction bases with no gene match: 7. The CDR3 extends over 15 amino acids. CDR1 is SGHNT and CDR2 is YYREEE in the germline V gene (reference sequence). CDR3 in DNA: TGTGCCAGCAGCTTGGATACAGGGGGATTGGATGGCTACACCTTC. Translated: CASSLDTGGLDGYTF.

To note about this clone: This specimen includes other DNA sequences encoding the same CDR3. V gene TRBV30 combines with J gene TRBJ2-5, with D unresolved. Germline V gene data show CDR1 as GTSNPN and CDR2 as SVGIG (reference sequence). The CDR3 runs 11 residues. V was trimmed by 4 bases and J by 3 bases, leaving 6 bases between them. CDR3 amino acids: CAWTSKETQYF. The CDR3 nucleotides read TGTGCCTGGACATCGAAAGAGACCCAGTACTTC.

In nucleotides, the CDR3 is TGTGCCATCAGTGAGTCAACAGGGGGTAATGAGCAGTTCTTC. It yields the protein CAISESTGGNEQFF. The J gene is TRBJ2-1, the V gene TRBV10-3, with 8 positions matching TRBD1. J lost 7 bases, V lost 0 bases, and 2 bases had no gene match. The CDR3 is made up of 14 amino acids. Germline assignment: CDR1 ENHRY and CDR2 SYGVKD.

This chain joins TRBV2 and TRBJ1-2; D is unclear. V lost 7 bases to trimming and J lost 5 bases, with 14 bases between them. In germline, CDR1 is SNHLY, CDR2 FYNNEI. The CDR3 length is 13 residues. The CDR3 nucleotides are TGTGCCAGCATTTTAGGGTTTTTGTATGGCTACACCTTC. Encoded protein: CASILGFLYGYTF.

A remark on this clone: At one end, the junction sequence differs from germline, possibly due to a read error. The chain couples TRBV19 to TRBJ2-7; D gene uncertain. The CDR3 is 13 residues long. Germline CDR1 LNHDA, CDR2 SQIVND (reference sequence). In DNA, the CDR3 is TGTGCCAGTAGTGAGGCGTTCTCCTCCGAGCAGTACTTC. This sequence encodes CASSEAFSSEQYF.

The chain has TRBV18 and TRBJ1-1, with D maybe TRBD1 (5 bases). Germline CDR1 is KGHSH and CDR2 is LQKENI. The CDR3 consists of 13 residues. V lost 5 bases, J lost 1 base, and 8 bases lay in between. CDR3 coding DNA: TGTGCCAGCTCAATAACAGGGAACACTGAAGCTTTCTTT. Translating it yields CASSITGNTEAFF.

A few counts support this clone. This sequence joins TRBV5-8 and TRBJ2-1, with 7 bases matching TRBD1. The V and J ends lost 4 bases and 9 bases, in that order; junction bases with no gene match: 13. Germline V gene lookup returns CDR1 SGHTS and CDR2 YDEGEE. The CDR3 covers 15 residues. CDR3: CASSRQGQELIEQFF. The CDR3 DNA reads TGTGCCAGCAGCCGCCAAGGACAGGAGCTTATTGAGCAGTTCTTC.

The chain employs TRBV19 and TRBJ1-1; the D is unclear. This CDR3 spans 14 amino acids. CDR1 LNHDA and CDR2 SQIVND come from the germline V gene (reference sequence). V was clipped by 4 bases and J by 11 bases, with 20 bases between them. The DNA for the CDR3 is TGTGCCAGTAGTACCCAGACGGGATCCCGCCCCGCTTTCTTT. It codes for CASSTQTGSRPAFF.

This chain connects TRBV5-6 to TRBJ1-2; 12 bases align to TRBD1. CDR1 and CDR2 from the germline V gene are SGHDT and YYEEEE. The ends lost 0 bases at V and 8 bases at J; junction bases unmatched: 5. The CDR3 sequence is 15 residues long. The CDR3: CASSLDGTGGVGYTF. Here the CDR3 DNA reads TGTGCCAGCAGCTTGGATGGGACAGGGGGCGTGGGCTACACCTTC.

This clone was counted once. The chain uses TRBV7-6 and TRBJ1-3; no definite D call. Trimming took 2 bases from V and 0 from J, leaving 8 bases between them. In germline, CDR1 is SGHVS, CDR2 FNYEAQ. CDR3 size: 15 residues. CDR3 sequence (DNA): TGTGCCAGCAGCTTAATGCCCGCCTCTGGAAACACCATATATTTT. This translates into CASSLMPASGNTIYF.

The chain uses TRBV11-2 and TRBJ1-3; no definite D call. Deletions cut 5 bases from V and 0 bases from J, with 14 bases between. Germline CDR1 is SGHAT and CDR2 is FQNNGV. There are 16 residues in the CDR3. CDR3 residues: CASSHFRGSSGNTIYF. The CDR3 DNA reads as TGTGCCAGCAGCCACTTCCGAGGAAGCTCTGGAAACACCATATATTTT.

The chain employs TRBV5-1 and TRBJ2-1; perhaps TRBD2 as D (6 bases). Germline lookup yields CDR1 SGHRS and CDR2 YFSETQ. V was clipped by 5 bases and J by 4 bases, with 13 bases between them. The CDR3 is 14 residues long. Here the CDR3 reads CASSFLGGYNEQFF. The CDR3 region has the DNA TGCGCCAGCAGTTTCCTTGGGGGGTACAATGAGCAGTTCTTC.

The CDR3 here is CASTPGTSTVEQYF. The CDR3, as DNA: TGTGCCAGCACCCCCGGGACTAGCACCGTTGAGCAGTACTTC. The rearrangement joins TRBV7-8 to TRBJ2-7, with 9 bases lining up with TRBD2. Germline V gene data show CDR1 as SGHVS and CDR2 as FQNEAQ. The ends lost 7 bases at V and 7 bases at J; junction bases unmatched: 11. The CDR3 contains 14 residues.

This chain uses TRBV5-1 with TRBJ2-5; D tentatively fits TRBD1 or TRBD2 (5 bases each). Germline CDR1 SGHRS, CDR2 YFSETQ. The V and J ends lost 9 bases and 3 bases respectively, with 18 bases between them. This CDR3 is 14 amino acids long. CDR3 sequence: CATQRGSLKETQYF. Here the CDR3 DNA reads TGCGCCACACAACGGGGCAGCCTTAAAGAGACCCAGTACTTC.

This chain joins TRBV19 and TRBJ2-5, with 8 bases that match TRBD2. In germline, CDR1 is LNHDA, CDR2 SQIVND (reference sequence). The CDR3 is 13 residues long. The CDR3 DNA is TGTCACGGCGGGGGGCGCGTACAAGAGACCCAGTACTTC. Translated, it gives CHGGGRVQETQYF. Looking up the rest from reference TRBV19 and TRBJ2-5 gives the full variable domain: DGGITQSPKYLFRKEGQNVTLSCEQNLNHDAMYWYRQDPGQGLRLIYYSQIVNDFQKGDIAEGYSVSREKKESFPLTVTSAQKNPTAFYLCHGGGRVQETQYFGPGTRLLVL.

This chain connects TRBV7-9 to TRBJ1-2; 7 bases are a match to TRBD1. Germline CDR1 and CDR2: SEHNR and FQNEAQ (reference sequence). The CDR3 has 13 amino acids. Germline trimming cut 3 bases from V and 7 bases from J; bases unmatched to any gene: 5. The CDR3 here is CASSFGQVPGYTF. CDR3 DNA sequence: TGTGCCAGCAGCTTTGGACAGGTCCCTGGCTACACCTTC. Combining the CDR3 with reference TRBV7-9 and TRBJ1-2 gives the whole variable domain DTGVSQNPRHKITKRGQNVTFRCDPISEHNRLYWYRQTLGQGPEFLTYFQNEAQLEKSRLLSDRFSAERPKGSFSTLEIQRTEQGDSAMYLCASSFGQVPGYTFGSGTRLTVV.

This clone has only a few counts. This chain links TRBV7-3 with TRBJ2-7; D perhaps matches TRBD1 (5 bases). The CDR3 has 16 amino acids. Germline V gives CDR1 SGHTA, CDR2 FQGTGA. Trimming pared 2 bases from V and 9 bases from J, leaving 23 bases between. CDR3 nucleotides: TGTGCCAGCAGCTTAGGAAAGGGGCTATCCCTACGAGGGCAGTACTTC. Its translation: CASSLGKGLSLRGQYF.

The V call is TRBV29-1, the J call TRBJ2-1; 9 bases map to TRBD2. The CDR3 contains 16 residues. V was clipped by 4 bases and J by 4 bases; unmatched bases: 11. Germline CDR1 SQVTM, CDR2 ANQGSEA. The CDR3 nucleotides read TGCAGCGTTGGGGAGGCTAGCGGGATTCAGTACAATGAGCAGTTCTTC. Encoded protein: CSVGEASGIQYNEQFF.

J is TRBJ1-1 and V is TRBV5-6, with D possibly TRBD1 on 5 matching bases. Germline lookup yields CDR1 SGHDT and CDR2 YYEEEE. Trimming took off 4 bases at V and 6 bases at J, with 16 bases between the two ends. CDR3 size: 14 residues. The CDR3 nucleotides are TGTGCCAGCAGCCCACAAGGGGCGGGCGCTGAAGCTTTCTTT. It specifies CASSPQGAGAEAFF.

The V and J genes are TRBV30 and TRBJ1-1, with D unresolved. The CDR3 length is 12 residues. Trimming removed 4 bases at V and 1 base at J, with 7 bases between. Germline V gives CDR1 GTSNPN, CDR2 SVGIG (reference sequence). The CDR3 bases are TGTGCCTGGAACCTAGGGAACACTGAAGCTTTCTTT. Translation gives CAWNLGNTEAFF. The variable domain in full, with the rest retrieved from reference TRBV30 and TRBJ1-1, is SQTIHQWPATLVQPVGSPLSLECTVEGTSNPNLYWYRQAAGRGLQLLFYSVGIGQISSEVPQNLSASRPQDRQFILSSKKLLLSDSGFYLCAWNLGNTEAFFGQGTRLTVV.

This clone was found a few times. The chain links TRBV7-2 to TRBJ2-7; 8 nucleotides agree with TRBD1. The CDR3 extends over 12 amino acids. Losses at the gene ends were 5 bases for V and 7 bases for J; bases not matched to a gene: 4. CDR1 is SGHTA, CDR2 FQGNSA, per germline. The CDR3 coding sequence is TGTGCCAGCAGCCGGACAGGGCGGGAGCAGTACTTC. Amino acids: CASSRTGREQYF.

This clone was picked up a small number of times. The chain is built from TRBV30 and TRBJ1-1; D may be TRBD1 (6 bases). The CDR3 loop spans 13 amino acids. V was clipped by 4 bases and J by 4 bases, with 13 bases between them. Germline V gene lookup returns CDR1 GTSNPN and CDR2 SVGIG (reference sequence). CDR3 nucleotide sequence: TGTGCCTGGAACTCCGGGACATCCACTGAAGCTTTCTTT. Protein sequence: CAWNSGTSTEAFF.

This clone has just one count. This chain connects TRBV15 to TRBJ1-2; D might be TRBD1 (5 bases). Trimming stripped 5 bases from V and 6 bases from J, with 13 bases between. Germline loops: CDR1 LNHNV, CDR2 YYDKDF (reference sequence). The CDR3 runs 13 residues. The CDR3 sequence is CATSGRVGDGYTF. The CDR3 region has the DNA TGTGCCACCAGCGGCAGGGTTGGGGATGGCTACACCTTC.

This rearrangement joins TRBV21-1 to TRBJ1-1. TRBV21-1 is a listed pseudogene. The CDR3 has 14 residues. As DNA, the CDR3 is TGTGCCAGCGGGTCAGCGCGTTGGAACACTGAAGCTTTCTTT. Its protein is CASGSARWNTEAFF.

This clone has just a few counts. The chain couples TRBV4-1 to TRBJ1-4, with a weak D call TRBD1 (6 bases). Between the trimmed V and J ends, which lost 4 bases and 3 bases, there was a span of 18 bases. In germline, CDR1 is MGHRA, CDR2 YSYEKL. The CDR3 is made up of 17 amino acids. The CDR3 DNA reads TGCGCCAGCAGCCCGGGACAAGGGATTTCATCTAATGAAAAACTGTTTTTT. It translates to CASSPGQGISSNEKLFF.

V is TRBV19 and J is TRBJ1-5, with unresolved D. CDR1 is LNHDA and CDR2 is SQIVND in the germline V gene (reference sequence). CDR3 length equals 13 residues. The ends were cut back, 5 bases at V and 7 bases at J, with 12 bases in the middle. The CDR3 is CASSSRVQQPQHF. The CDR3 bases are TGTGCCAGTAGTTCCCGGGTTCAACAGCCCCAGCATTTT. The complete variable domain, with remaining parts taken from reference TRBV19 and TRBJ1-5, reads DGGITQSPKYLFRKEGQNVTLSCEQNLNHDAMYWYRQDPGQGLRLIYYSQIVNDFQKGDIAEGYSVSREKKESFPLTVTSAQKNPTAFYLCASSSRVQQPQHFGDGTRLSIL.